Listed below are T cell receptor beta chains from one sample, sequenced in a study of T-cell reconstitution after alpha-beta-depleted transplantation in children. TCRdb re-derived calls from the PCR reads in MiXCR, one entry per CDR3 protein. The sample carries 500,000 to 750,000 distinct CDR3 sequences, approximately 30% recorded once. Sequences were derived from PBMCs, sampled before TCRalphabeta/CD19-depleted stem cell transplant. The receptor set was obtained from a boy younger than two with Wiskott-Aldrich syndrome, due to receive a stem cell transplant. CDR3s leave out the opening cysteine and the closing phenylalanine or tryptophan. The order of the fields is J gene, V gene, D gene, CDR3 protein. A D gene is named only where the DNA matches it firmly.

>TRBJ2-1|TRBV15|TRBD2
ATSRERLAGEQF
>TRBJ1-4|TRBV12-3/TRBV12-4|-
ASSDKQATNEKLF
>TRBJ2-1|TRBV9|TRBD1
ASSVRDSPYNEQF
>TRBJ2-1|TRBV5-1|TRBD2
ASTRETGLASDEQF
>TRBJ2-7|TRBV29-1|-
SSRDGSYEQY
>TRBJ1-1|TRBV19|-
ASSIQGGPQIEAF
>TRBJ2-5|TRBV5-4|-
ASSPDLPETQY
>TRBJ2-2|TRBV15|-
ATSRPDTGELF
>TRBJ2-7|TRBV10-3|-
AISDSRHEQY
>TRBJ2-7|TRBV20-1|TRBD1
SARSGTGTNEQY
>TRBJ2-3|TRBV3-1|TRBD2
ASSKHLTSGYTDTQY
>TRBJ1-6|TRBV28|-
ASSFRGTSPLH
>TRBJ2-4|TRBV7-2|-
ASSFAQGDIQY
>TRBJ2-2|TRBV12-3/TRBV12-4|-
ASSPERAGWAGELF
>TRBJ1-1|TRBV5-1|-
ASSITGTEAF
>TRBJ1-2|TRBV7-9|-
ASSLGLGPGTRTNYGYT
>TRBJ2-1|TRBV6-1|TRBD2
ASGSGRSSYNEQF
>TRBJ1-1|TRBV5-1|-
ASSLEAGEAF
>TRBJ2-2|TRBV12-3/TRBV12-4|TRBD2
ASSIAGERTGELF
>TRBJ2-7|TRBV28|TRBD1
ASSTLDRGRSYEQY
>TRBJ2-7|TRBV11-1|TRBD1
ASSHPPAGQGVSGISYEQY
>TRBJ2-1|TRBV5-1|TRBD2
ASSLGLAVKINEQF
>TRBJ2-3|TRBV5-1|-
ASSSETGPPDTQY
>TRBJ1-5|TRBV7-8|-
ASSLAGLISNQPQH
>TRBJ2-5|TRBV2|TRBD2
ATRLAGGTGTQY
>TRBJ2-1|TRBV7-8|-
ASSPEQGIVEQF
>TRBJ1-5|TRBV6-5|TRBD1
ASSYAGGQPQH
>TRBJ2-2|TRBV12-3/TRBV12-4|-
ASPPPGRLTGELF
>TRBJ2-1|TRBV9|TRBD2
ASSVVPGGGTYNEQF
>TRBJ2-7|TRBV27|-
ASSLVGHNYEQY
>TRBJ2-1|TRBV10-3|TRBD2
AISDSGTSGNNEQF
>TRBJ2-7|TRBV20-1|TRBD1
SAWDRGYEQY
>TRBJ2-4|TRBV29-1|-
SVGRPIAKNIQY
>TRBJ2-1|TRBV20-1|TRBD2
SARTSGSFNEQF
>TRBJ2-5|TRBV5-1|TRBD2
ASSFGLAATRETQY
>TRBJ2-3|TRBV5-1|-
ASSLGPFTSTDTQY
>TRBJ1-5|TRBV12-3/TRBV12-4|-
ASSLAMLPQH
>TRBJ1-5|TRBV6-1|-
ASSGSISNQPQH
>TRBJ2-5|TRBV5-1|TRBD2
ASSTTGRVPPETQY
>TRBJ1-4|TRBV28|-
ASSTRDGAKLF
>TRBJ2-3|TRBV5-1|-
ASSSESRADTQY